This passage covers 16 T cell receptor beta chains from one sample sequenced in a study of CD8+ T cells in alopecia areata. Sequencing relied on a cDNA template that was reverse transcribed from extracted RNA. The assay was immunoSEQ multiplex PCR, and TCRdb's table has in-frame clones only and misses some. The repertoire has approximately 99,000 clones, roughly 64% of them found once; the top ten carry around a fifth. The sequenced sample was CD8+ T cells sorted from blood. These receptors originate from a human donor in good health.

This clone was counted only a few times. This chain uses TRBV7-9 with TRBJ2-1; 13 positions match TRBD2. The junction had 8 bases not matched to a gene; V was cut back by 5 bases and J by 4 bases. This CDR3 has 17 amino acids. CDR1 is SEHNR and CDR2 is FQNEAQ in the germline V gene (reference sequence). Here the CDR3 DNA reads TGTGCCAGCAGCCCATGGACTAGCGGGGGCCTATACAATGAGCAGTTCTTC. Amino acid sequence: CASSPWTSGGLYNEQFF. The whole variable domain, remainder taken from reference TRBV7-9 and TRBJ2-1, is DTGVSQNPRHKITKRGQNVTFRCDPISEHNRLYWYRQTLGQGPEFLTYFQNEAQLEKSRLLSDRFSAERPKGSFSTLEIQRTEQGDSAMYLCASSPWTSGGLYNEQFFGPGTRLTVL.

The V call is TRBV7-9, the J call TRBJ2-7; D call uncertain. The CDR3 is 12 amino acids. Trimming shortened V by 1 base and J by 4 bases, and 5 bases separated the two germline ends. Germline V gives CDR1 SEHNR, CDR2 FQNEAQ (reference sequence). CDR3 coding DNA: TGTGCCAGCAGCTTAGACTATTACGAGCAGTACTTC. This translates into CASSLDYYEQYF.

This clone has only one observation. This chain joins TRBV2 and TRBJ2-5, with 9 bases lining up with TRBD2. The CDR3 consists of 15 residues. Germline CDR1 is SNHLY and CDR2 is FYNNEI. Trimming removed 4 bases from V and 4 bases from J; junction bases left unmatched: 7. The CDR3 spells CASSVRGGARETQYF. CDR3 DNA: TGTGCCAGCAGTGTACGCGGGGGGGCCAGAGAGACCCAGTACTTC.

This rearrangement joins TRBV9 to TRBJ1-2; TRBD1 is a possible D gene (6 bases). The CDR3 is made up of 17 amino acids. V dropped 0 bases and J dropped 6 bases, with 21 bases sitting between them. Germline assignment: CDR1 SGDLS and CDR2 YYNGEE. Here the CDR3 reads CASSVGSAGAGFNGYTF. The CDR3, as DNA: TGTGCCAGCAGCGTAGGTTCCGCGGGGGCAGGGTTTAATGGCTACACCTTC.

This clone has a single count. This chain links TRBV13 with TRBJ1-4, with D perhaps matching TRBD1 (6 bases). The CDR3 is 15 residues long. CDR1 is PRHDT and CDR2 is FYEKMQ in the germline V gene (reference sequence). Trimming took 2 bases from V and 4 from J, leaving 11 bases between them. The CDR3 DNA reads TGTGCCAGCAGCTTATCTGGACAGAGTAATGAAAAACTGTTTTTT. It yields the protein CASSLSGQSNEKLFF. Together with reference TRBV13 and TRBJ1-4, the CDR3 gives the full variable domain: AAGVIQSPRHLIKEKRETATLKCYPIPRHDTVYWYQQGPGQDPQFLISFYEKMQSDKGSIPDRFSAQQFSDYHSELNMSSLELGDSALYFCASSLSGQSNEKLFFGSGTQLSVL.

This chain links TRBV9 with TRBJ2-5; 10 bases line up with TRBD2. Germline V gene data show CDR1 as SGDLS and CDR2 as YYNGEE. CDR3 length equals 17 residues. After removal of 3 bases from V and 5 bases from J, the junction contained 13 bases not matched to a gene. The CDR3 protein is CASSAPPQRGGLETQYF. CDR3 DNA sequence: TGTGCCAGCAGCGCCCCCCCTCAGCGGGGGGGCTTGGAGACCCAGTACTTC. Full variable domain (remainder filled in from reference TRBV9 and TRBJ2-5): DSGVTQTPKHLITATGQRVTLRCSPRSGDLSVYWYQQSLDQGLQFLIQYYNGEERAKGNILERFSAQQFPDLHSELNLSSLELGDSALYFCASSAPPQRGGLETQYFGPGTRLLVL.

The chain employs TRBV4-1 and TRBJ1-1; D is unclear. This CDR3 comprises 14 residues. Germline-derived CDR1 and CDR2 are MGHRA and YSYEKL. The V end lost 5 bases, the J end lost 2 bases, and 12 bases lay between the germline ends. CDR3 loop: CASSAPGVNTEAFF. Written as DNA, the CDR3 is TGCGCCAGCAGCGCTCCCGGAGTTAACACTGAAGCTTTCTTT.

The J gene is TRBJ2-1, the V gene TRBV4-2; D possibly uses TRBD1 or TRBD2 (5 bases each). CDR1 and CDR2 from the germline V gene are LGHNA and YNFKEQ. The CDR3 is 16 residues long. Trimming pared 4 bases from V and 0 bases from J, leaving 13 bases between. The CDR3 DNA sequence: TGTGCCAGCAGCCCTGATTGGGGACGCTCCTACAATGAGCAGTTCTTC. Translating gives CASSPDWGRSYNEQFF.

The rearrangement uses TRBV2 and TRBJ2-7; 11 bases agree with TRBD2. V was clipped by 5 bases and J by 4 bases; unmatched bases: 4. The CDR3 is 14 amino acids. Germline V CDR1 and CDR2: SNHLY, FYNNEI. The CDR3 DNA reads TGTGCCAGCAGTTTAGCGGGGGGGCCTTACGAGCAGTACTTC. Translation: CASSLAGGPYEQYF.

J is TRBJ1-6 and V is TRBV5-8; D is unclear. Germline CDR1 is SGHTS and CDR2 is YDEGEE. The V gene lost 1 base and the J gene lost 0 bases, with 8 bases spanning the gap. The CDR3 spans 16 residues. CDR3: CASSLTTDSYNSPLHF. Written as DNA, the CDR3 is TGTGCCAGCAGCTTGACTACAGACTCCTATAATTCACCCCTCCACTTT.

The chain links TRBV6-4 to TRBJ2-3, with D hard to call. The germline V and J ends were trimmed by 3 bases and 4 bases, with 11 bases remaining between them. CDR1 is MRHNA, CDR2 SNTAGT, per germline. The CDR3 is made up of 14 amino acids. CDR3 residues: CASSESSVADTQYF. The CDR3 DNA sequence: TGTGCCAGCAGTGAAAGTTCCGTTGCAGATACGCAGTATTTT.

This clone has more than one count but fewer than ten. This chain joins TRBV6-4 and TRBJ2-1; D gene uncertain. This CDR3 comprises 14 residues. Germline CDR1 is MRHNA and CDR2 is SNTAGT. Trimming took off 2 bases at V and 8 bases at J, with 13 bases between the two ends. CDR3 coding DNA: TGTGCCAGCAGTGACCTCCTTGGTGGGCATGAGCAGTTCTTC. As protein: CASSDLLGGHEQFF.

This clone has only a few counts. The chain employs TRBV6-5 and TRBJ1-1, with D hard to call. Trimming pared 0 bases from V and 5 bases from J, leaving 7 bases between. Germline-derived CDR1 and CDR2 are MNHEY and SVGAGI. The CDR3 runs to 13 residues. The CDR3 DNA reads TGTGCCAGCAGTTACTCTATGGGGACTGAAGCTTTCTTT. This encodes CASSYSMGTEAFF.

This clone is termed medium-sized. This chain joins TRBV5-6 and TRBJ1-1, with no clear D. V was shortened by 2 bases and J by 4 bases, with 12 bases between the two germline ends. This CDR3 contains 14 residues. Germline CDR1 reads SGHDT; CDR2 reads YYEEEE. CDR3 protein: CASSFYPRGTEAFF. The CDR3 nucleotides are TGTGCCAGCAGCTTCTATCCGCGCGGCACTGAAGCTTTCTTT.

The genes are TRBV11-1 and TRBJ2-1, with D maybe TRBD2 (6 bases). The V gene lost 0 bases and the J gene lost 4 bases, with 7 bases spanning the gap. Germline V gives CDR1 SGHAT, CDR2 FQDESV (reference sequence). This CDR3 is built from 14 residues. For the CDR3, the DNA is TGTGCCAGCAGCTTAGCAGGGAGGTACAATGAGCAGTTCTTC. Encoded protein: CASSLAGRYNEQFF. Looking up the rest from reference TRBV11-1 and TRBJ2-1 gives the full variable domain: EAEVAQSPRYKITEKSQAVAFWCDPISGHATLYWYRQILGQGPELLVQFQDESVVDDSQLPKDRFSAERLKGVDSTLKIQPAELGDSAMYLCASSLAGRYNEQFFGPGTRLTVL.

The rearrangement joins TRBV5-1 to TRBJ1-1; D gene unclear. The germline CDR1 and CDR2 sequences are SGHRS and YFSETQ. Between the trimmed V and J ends, which lost 0 bases and 6 bases, there was a span of 9 bases. This CDR3 spans 13 amino acids. As DNA, the CDR3 is TGCGCCAGCAGCTTGGCGACGGGCGCTGAAGCTTTCTTT. Its protein product is CASSLATGAEAFF.